The 10 T cell receptor beta chains below all came from one sample that was sequenced in a study of OX40 agonist ivuxolimab in advanced cancers. Sequencing used immunoSEQ multiplex PCR; TCRdb keeps in-frame clones, though not all of them. The sample consists of about 78,000 clones, almost 85% of them appearing once. The material was CD4+ or CD8+ T cells sorted from blood, obtained in a trial of the OX40 agonist ivuxolimab. The receptors derive from an adult with an advanced solid tumor such as melanoma, head and neck, liver or kidney cancer.

This chain joins TRBV7-9 and TRBJ2-7, with D uncertain. Germline CDR1 reads SEHNR; CDR2 reads FQNEAQ (reference sequence). The length of the CDR3 is 14 residues. V was clipped by 1 base and J by 1 base, with 8 bases between them. The CDR3 DNA sequence: TGTGCCAGCAGCTTAGGAGTTCCATCCTACGAGCAGTACTTC. Translating it yields CASSLGVPSYEQYF.

CDR3 nucleotide sequence: TGTGCCAGCAGTCGAACTAGCGGGGGGGCTGGTACCGGGGAGCTGTTTTTT. Translated: CASSRTSGGAGTGELFF. The V gene is TRBV27, the J gene TRBJ2-2, with 13 nucleotides matching TRBD2. CDR1 MNHEY and CDR2 SMNVEV come from the germline V gene (reference sequence). The CDR3 spans 17 residues. The ends lost 5 bases at V and 5 bases at J; junction bases unmatched: 8.

The rearrangement uses TRBV5-5 and TRBJ1-5; TRBD1 might be the D (6 bases). V was shortened by 4 bases and J by 7 bases, with 18 bases between the two germline ends. The V gene's germline CDR1 is SGHKS and CDR2 YYEKEE (reference sequence). This CDR3 has 15 amino acids. The CDR3 nucleotides read TGTGCCAGCAGCCCGTTGGCAGGGGTGGGGCAGCCCCAGCATTTT. Protein: CASSPLAGVGQPQHF.

The chain combines TRBV4-3 with TRBJ2-2; TRBD2 aligns across 8 bases. Looked up from germline, CDR1 is LGHNA and CDR2 is YSLEER. With 0 bases clipped from V and 4 bases from J, the junction kept 7 bases outside the gene matches. The CDR3 spans 17 residues. The CDR3 DNA is TGCGCCAGCAGCCAAGAGTTTAACGGGAGGGCCACCGGGGAGCTGTTTTTT. Protein product: CASSQEFNGRATGELFF.

This clone showed up just once. The chain joins TRBV27 to TRBJ2-7; 7 bases map to TRBD1. This CDR3 is built from 14 residues. The junction had 10 bases not matched to a gene; V was cut back by 4 bases and J by 7 bases. CDR1 is MNHEY and CDR2 is SMNVEV in the germline V gene (reference sequence). CDR3 DNA: TGTGCCAGCAGTTCCGTGGACAGGTCGGGGGAGCAGTACTTC. Its translation is CASSSVDRSGEQYF.

V usage is TRBV9 and J usage is TRBJ2-7; 15 nucleotides line up with TRBD2. The CDR3 length is 15 residues. CDR1 and CDR2 (germline): SGDLS, YYNGEE. J gave up 7 bases and V 1 base, and 3 bases lay outside the gene matches. The CDR3: CASSVSGTSGGEQYF. For the CDR3, the DNA is TGTGCCAGCAGCGTATCCGGGACTAGCGGGGGGGAGCAGTACTTC.

The V call is TRBV30, the J call TRBJ2-7; TRBD1 agrees at 9 bases. The CDR3 spans 15 residues. Germline CDR1 reads GTSNPN; CDR2 reads SVGIG (reference sequence). Trimming removed 3 bases from V and 4 bases from J; junction bases left unmatched: 10. CDR3 loop: CAWSLTGTGKYEQYF. CDR3 in DNA: TGTGCCTGGAGCCTAACCGGGACAGGGAAGTACGAGCAGTACTTC.

The genes are TRBV11-2 and TRBJ2-3; 7 bases match TRBD1. The ends lost 3 bases at V and 6 bases at J; junction bases unmatched: 9. The CDR3 is 15 amino acids. Germline V gene sequence: CDR1 SGHAT, CDR2 FQNNGV. The CDR3 region has the DNA TGTGCCAGCAGCTTTCGGAACAGGGGCAGGGATACGCAGTATTTT. Its protein product is CASSFRNRGRDTQYF.

The J gene is TRBJ2-7, the V gene TRBV11-1; D is ambiguous. CDR1 SGHAT and CDR2 FQDESV come from the germline V gene (reference sequence). V dropped 1 base and J dropped 2 bases, with 6 bases sitting between them. This CDR3 region has 13 residues. Here the CDR3 DNA reads TGTGCCAGCAGCTTAGAAGTCGCCTACGAGCAGTACTTC. It yields the protein CASSLEVAYEQYF.

The CDR3 loop is CASGGLAGSHEQFF. CDR3 DNA: TGTGCCAGCGGAGGACTAGCGGGATCCCATGAGCAGTTCTTC. V is TRBV27 and J is TRBJ2-1, with 12 bases aligning to TRBD2. From germline, CDR1 is MNHEY and CDR2 SMNVEV (reference sequence). V lost 8 bases to trimming and J lost 8 bases; unmatched junction nucleotides: 7. The CDR3 is made up of 14 amino acids.